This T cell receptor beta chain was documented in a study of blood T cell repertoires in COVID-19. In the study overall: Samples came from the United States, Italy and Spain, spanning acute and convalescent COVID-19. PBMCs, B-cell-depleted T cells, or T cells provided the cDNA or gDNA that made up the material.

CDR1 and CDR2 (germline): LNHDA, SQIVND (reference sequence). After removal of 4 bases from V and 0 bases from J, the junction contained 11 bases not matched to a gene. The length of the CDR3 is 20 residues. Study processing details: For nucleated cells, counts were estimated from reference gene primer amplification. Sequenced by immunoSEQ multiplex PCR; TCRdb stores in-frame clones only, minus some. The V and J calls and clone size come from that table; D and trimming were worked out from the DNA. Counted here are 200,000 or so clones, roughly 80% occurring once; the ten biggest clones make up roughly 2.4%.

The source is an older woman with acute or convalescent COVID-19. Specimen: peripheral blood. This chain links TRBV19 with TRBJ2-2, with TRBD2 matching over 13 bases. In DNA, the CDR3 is TGTGCCAGTAGTAAGGACAGGAGGACTAGCGGGGGACCGAACACCGGGGAGCTGTTTTTT. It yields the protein CASSKDRRTSGGPNTGELFF.